This T cell receptor beta chain was obtained from a study of blood T cell repertoires in COVID-19. Study-level information: Donors in the United States, Italy and Spain gave samples during acute or convalescent COVID-19. PBMCs, B-cell-depleted T cells, or T cells provided the cDNA or gDNA that made up the material.

As originally analysed: Nucleated cell counts were estimated from reference gene primer amplification. The assay was immunoSEQ multiplex PCR, and TCRdb's table has in-frame clones only and misses some. That table furnishes V, J and clone size, whereas the DNA furnished D and trimming. The sample lists 250,000 to 350,000 clones, approximately 86% occurring once. The receptor's source is a woman between 50 and 59 years old with active or convalescent COVID-19. Sample: peripheral blood.

The CDR3 DNA follows: TGTGCCAGCAGTGATTCAGACAGGGGACTATGGGCCGATGAGCAGTTCTTC. This codes for CASSDSDRGLWADEQFF. V is TRBV6-1 and J is TRBJ2-1; D possibly corresponds to TRBD1 (8 bases). The CDR3 totals 17 residues. Trimming pared 3 bases from V and 8 bases from J, leaving 23 bases between. The germline V gene encodes CDR1 MNHNS and CDR2 SASEGT.